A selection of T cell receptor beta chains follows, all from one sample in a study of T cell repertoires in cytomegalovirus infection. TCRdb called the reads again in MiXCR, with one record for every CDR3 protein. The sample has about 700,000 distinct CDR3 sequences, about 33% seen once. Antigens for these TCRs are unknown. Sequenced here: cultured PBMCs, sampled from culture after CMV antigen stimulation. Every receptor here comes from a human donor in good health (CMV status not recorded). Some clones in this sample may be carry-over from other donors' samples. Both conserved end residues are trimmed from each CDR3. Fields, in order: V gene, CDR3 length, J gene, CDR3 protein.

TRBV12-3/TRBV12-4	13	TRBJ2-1	ASKRTFSSYNEQF
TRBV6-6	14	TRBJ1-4	ASSYSDPSTNEKLF
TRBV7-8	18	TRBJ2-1	ASSLVGLGLAGGRGNEQF
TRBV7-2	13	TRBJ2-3	ASSLVGSEGDTQY
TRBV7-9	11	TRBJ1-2	ASSPPGAEGYT
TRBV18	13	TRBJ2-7	ASSPSGLAGVEQY
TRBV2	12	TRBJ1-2	ASSEGRTGLGYT
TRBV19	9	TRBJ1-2	ASSIKDGYT
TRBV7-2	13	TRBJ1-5	ASSLVGGPNQPQH
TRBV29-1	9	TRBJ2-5	STRLVETQY
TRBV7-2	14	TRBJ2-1	ASSLVPGLASNEQF
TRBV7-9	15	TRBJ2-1	ASSSQRDRRSYNEQF
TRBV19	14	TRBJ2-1	ASSLRDRGLYNEQF
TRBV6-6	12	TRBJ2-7	ASSYLGVAYEQY
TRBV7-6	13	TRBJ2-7	ASSNRQGPSYEQY
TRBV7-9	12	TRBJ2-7	ASSSRDGAYEQY
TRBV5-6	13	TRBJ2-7	ASSFRVGPTYEQY
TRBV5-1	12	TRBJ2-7	ASSEDRMVYEQY
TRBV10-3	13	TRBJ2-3	AISEGQAHTDTQY
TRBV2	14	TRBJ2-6	ASSEVGRSGANVLT
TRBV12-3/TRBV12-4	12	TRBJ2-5	ASGPTGAAGTQY
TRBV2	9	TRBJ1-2	ASSTRHGYT
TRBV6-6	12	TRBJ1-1	ASSYQRQSTEAF
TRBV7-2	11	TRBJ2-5	ASSRSDVETQY
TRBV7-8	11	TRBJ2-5	ASSLGVQETQY
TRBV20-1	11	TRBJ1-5	SALADSNQPQH
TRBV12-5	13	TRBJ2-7	ASGPRGTPTYEQY
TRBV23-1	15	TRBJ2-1	ASRQTGVISSNNEQF
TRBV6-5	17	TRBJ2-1	ASSYSSLAGEEPYNEQF
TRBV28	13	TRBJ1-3	ASGRTGSSGNTIY
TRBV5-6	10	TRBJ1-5	ASSLFSQPQH
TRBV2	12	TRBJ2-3	VSGWGLPSDTQY
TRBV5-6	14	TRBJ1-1	ASSLWGGSTNTEAF
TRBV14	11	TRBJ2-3	ASSQARWDTQY
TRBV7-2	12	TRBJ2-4	ASSSPAGGHIQY
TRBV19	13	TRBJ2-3	ASNRGSAITDTQY
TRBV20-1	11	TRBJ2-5	SASDIIQETQY
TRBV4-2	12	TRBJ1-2	ASSQRGTDYGYT
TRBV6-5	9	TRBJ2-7	ASSYFHEQY
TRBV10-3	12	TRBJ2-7	AISEGQGMDEQY
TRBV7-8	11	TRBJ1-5	ASSLGDRSSQH
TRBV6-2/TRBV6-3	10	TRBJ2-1	ASSYAGLRQF
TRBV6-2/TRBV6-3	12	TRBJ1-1	ASSQQGAGTEAF
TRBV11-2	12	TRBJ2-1	ASSINQGSDEQF
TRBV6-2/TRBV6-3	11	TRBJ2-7	ASRPRGDYEQY
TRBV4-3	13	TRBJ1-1	ASSHPSFRGTEAF
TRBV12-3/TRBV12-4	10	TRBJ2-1	ASRSYVRAQF
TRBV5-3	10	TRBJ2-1	ASSPDWDEQF